The next 16 T cell receptor beta chains were all read from a single sample in a study of blood T cell repertoires in COVID-19. TCRdb's copy holds only in-frame clones and misses some; the assay was immunoSEQ multiplex PCR. The data contain 70,000 to 75,000 clones, 75% to 85% of them singletons. The sample was peripheral blood. These receptors all stem from a woman aged 70-85 years with acute or convalescent COVID-19.

This chain links TRBV2 with TRBJ1-6; tentatively, D is TRBD1 (5 bases). Germline V gene lookup returns CDR1 SNHLY and CDR2 FYNNEI. Trimming cost V 8 bases and J 4 bases, with 9 bases left between them. CDR3 size: 13 residues. The CDR3 sequence: CASGTLYNSPLHF. DNA for the CDR3: TGTGCCAGCGGGACTCTTTATAATTCACCCCTCCACTTT.

V and J are TRBV2 and TRBJ1-4; D possibly corresponds to TRBD1 (5 bases). Germline V gene sequence: CDR1 SNHLY, CDR2 FYNNEI. Trimming removed 6 bases at V and 6 bases at J, with 14 bases between. This CDR3 region has 14 residues. The CDR3 DNA sequence: TGTGCCAGCAGCCCAGGGCGTTTTGATGAAAAACTGTTTTTT. This gives the protein CASSPGRFDEKLFF.

The rearrangement joins TRBV18 to TRBJ1-2; 7 nucleotides match TRBD1. In germline, CDR1 is KGHSH, CDR2 LQKENI. The length of the CDR3 is 14 residues. V dropped 4 bases and J dropped 4; count of bases not matched to a gene: 6. CDR3 in amino acids: CASSRDRNSYGYTF. The CDR3 DNA is TGTGCCAGCTCACGGGACAGAAATTCCTATGGCTACACCTTC. The variable domain in full, completed from reference TRBV18 and TRBJ1-2, reads NAGVMQNPRHLVRRRGQEARLRCSPMKGHSHVYWYRQLPEEGLKFMVYLQKENIIDESGMPKERFSAEFPKEGPSILRIQQVVRGDSAAYFCASSRDRNSYGYTFGSGTRLTVV.

The J gene is TRBJ2-1, the V gene TRBV29-1; D not certain. Trimming stripped 7 bases from V and 2 bases from J, with 15 bases between. Germline V gene data show CDR1 as SQVTM and CDR2 as ANQGSEA. This CDR3 comprises 14 residues. In nucleotides, the CDR3 is TGCAGCGCTTTTGGGCAGTACGCCTACAATGAGCAGTTCTTC. It encodes CSAFGQYAYNEQFF.

The chain recombines TRBV9 with TRBJ2-2; possibly TRBD2 for D (5 bases). The CDR3 consists of 17 residues. V was trimmed by 4 bases and J by 0 bases, leaving 16 bases between them. Germline CDR1 is SGDLS and CDR2 is YYNGEE. CDR3 coding DNA: TGTGCCAGCAGCCCCCGCTTCAGCGGTGCGAACACCGGGGAGCTGTTTTTT. Translating it yields CASSPRFSGANTGELFF.

V usage is TRBV5-1 and J usage is TRBJ2-1; tentative D call: TRBD2 (5 bases). Trimming pared 4 bases from V and 3 bases from J, leaving 14 bases between. CDR1 is SGHRS, CDR2 YFSETQ, per germline. This CDR3 contains 15 residues. The CDR3 DNA follows: TGCGCCAGCAGCCCCGGTGGAGCGGTCTACAATGAGCAGTTCTTC. The encoded protein is CASSPGGAVYNEQFF.

This chain links TRBV7-3 with TRBJ1-1, with D possibly TRBD1 on 6 matching bases. Germline-derived CDR1 and CDR2 are SGHTA and FQGTGA. V was shortened by 3 bases and J by 2 bases, with 19 bases between the two germline ends. The CDR3 is 17 amino acids. The CDR3: CASSFPVDRHYNTEAFF. Written as DNA, the CDR3 is TGTGCCAGCAGCTTTCCCGTCGACAGGCATTATAACACTGAAGCTTTCTTT.

There are a few counts of this clone. This chain uses TRBV5-5 with TRBJ1-2; D not certain. The CDR3 sequence is 16 residues long. CDR1 is SGHKS, CDR2 YYEKEE, per germline (reference sequence). The V gene lost 1 base and the J gene lost 2 bases, with 15 bases spanning the gap. CDR3 residues: CASSLNPEPRNYGYTF. CDR3 coding DNA: TGTGCCAGCAGCTTGAATCCCGAGCCTCGAAACTATGGCTACACCTTC.

The chain uses TRBV5-1 and TRBJ2-2; a possible D gene is TRBD1 (6 bases). The CDR3 is 16 residues long. With 1 base removed from V and 0 bases from J, the gap between germline ends came to 10 bases. CDR1 and CDR2 (germline): SGHRS, YFSETQ. This chain's CDR3 is CASSLRGNANTGELFF. CDR3 coding DNA: TGCGCCAGCAGCTTGAGGGGGAACGCGAACACCGGGGAGCTGTTTTTT. The variable domain in full, completed from reference TRBV5-1 and TRBJ2-2, reads KAGVTQTPRYLIKTRGQQVTLSCSPISGHRSVSWYQQTPGQGLQFLFEYFSETQRNKGNFPGRFSGRQFSNSRSEMNVSTLELGDSALYLCASSLRGNANTGELFFGEGSRLTVL.

The genes are TRBV7-9 and TRBJ1-6; 8 nucleotides line up with TRBD1. Looked up from germline, CDR1 is SEHNR and CDR2 is FQNEAQ (reference sequence). V shed 2 bases and J 8 bases; nucleotides not matched to a gene: 5. The CDR3 totals 15 residues. The CDR3: CASSLWDRPDSPLHF. In DNA form, the CDR3 reads TGTGCCAGCAGCTTATGGGACAGGCCGGATTCACCCCTCCACTTT.

The gene calls are TRBV3-1 (or the pseudogene TRBV3-2) and TRBJ2-3; 9 bases map to TRBD2. This CDR3 comprises 14 residues. J gave up 6 bases and V 4 bases, and 5 bases lay outside the gene matches. Looked up from germline, CDR1 is LGHDT and CDR2 is YNNKEL (reference sequence). CDR3 nucleotides: TGTGCCAGCAGCCCAGGACTAGCGAGGGATACGCAGTATTTT. It translates to CASSPGLARDTQYF.

This clone was recorded a few times. V is TRBV12-5 and J is TRBJ1-2, with a tentative D call TRBD1 (5 bases). Per germline, CDR1 LGHNT and CDR2 FRNRAP. V dropped 5 bases and J dropped 2 bases, with 15 bases sitting between them. The CDR3 has 15 amino acids. CDR3 residues: CASGISRRGNYGYTF. DNA of the CDR3: TGTGCTAGTGGTATCTCAAGGCGGGGGAACTATGGCTACACCTTC. Supplemented by reference TRBV12-5 and TRBJ1-2, the full variable domain reads DARVTQTPRHKVTEMGQEVTMRCQPILGHNTVFWYRQTMMQGLELLAYFRNRAPLDDSGMPKDRFSAEMPDATLATLKIQPSEPRDSAVYFCASGISRRGNYGYTFGSGTRLTVV.

J is TRBJ1-1 and V is TRBV6-5; D remains unclear. CDR1 and CDR2 from the germline V gene are MNHEY and SVGAGI. V gave up 2 bases and J gave up 2 bases, with 12 bases separating them. This CDR3 is 15 amino acids long. For the CDR3, the DNA is TGTGCCAGCAGTTACAATTTGCGCACCAACACTGAAGCTTTCTTT. Its protein product is CASSYNLRTNTEAFF.

The chain carries TRBV6-5 and TRBJ1-2, with a weak D call TRBD1 (5 bases). CDR3 length: 15 residues. Between the trimmed V and J ends, which lost 0 bases and 3 bases, there was a span of 11 bases. Looked up from germline, CDR1 is MNHEY and CDR2 is SVGAGI. Here the CDR3 reads CASSYSPSGYYGYTF. The DNA for the CDR3 is TGTGCCAGCAGTTACTCTCCGTCAGGGTACTATGGCTACACCTTC.

V usage is TRBV28 and J usage is TRBJ2-5, with D tentatively TRBD2 (7 bases). The CDR3 is 13 amino acids. Trimming took off 8 bases at V and 5 bases at J, with 15 bases between the two ends. Germline V gene data show CDR1 as MDHEN and CDR2 as SYDVKM. This chain's CDR3 is CASGEGGQETQYF. The DNA of the CDR3 is TGTGCCAGCGGGGAGGGGGGGCAGGAGACCCAGTACTTC.

This clone was counted only a few times. The genes are TRBV7-9 and TRBJ2-1; 8 bases agree with TRBD2. V shed 3 bases and J 6 bases; nucleotides not matched to a gene: 7. The CDR3 runs 15 residues. CDR1 SEHNR and CDR2 FQNEAQ come from the germline V gene (reference sequence). The DNA of the CDR3 is TGTGCCAGCAGCTTCGTTCGCGGGGGGATCAATGAGCAGTTCTTC. This codes for CASSFVRGGINEQFF.